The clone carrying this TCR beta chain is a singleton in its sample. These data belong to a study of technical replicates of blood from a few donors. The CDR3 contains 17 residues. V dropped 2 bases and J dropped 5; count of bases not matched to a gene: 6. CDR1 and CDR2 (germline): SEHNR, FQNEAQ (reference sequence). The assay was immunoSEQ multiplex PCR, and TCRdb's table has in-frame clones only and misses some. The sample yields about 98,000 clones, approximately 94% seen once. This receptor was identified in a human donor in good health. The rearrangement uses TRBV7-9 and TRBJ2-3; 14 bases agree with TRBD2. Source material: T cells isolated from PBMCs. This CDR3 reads CASSLSRLAGGLDTQYF. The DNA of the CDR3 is TGTGCCAGCAGCTTATCCCGACTAGCGGGGGGGTTAGATACGCAGTATTTT.